There are many counts of the clone carrying this TCR beta chain. Each TCR transcript was tagged with a 10-nucleotide random UMI during 5'RACE. TCRdb passed the 5' RACE reads through MiXCR, listing each CDR3 protein once. The sample comprises 77,000 or so distinct CDR3 sequences, around 9.9% of which are singletons, and 1.5% to 2% rests with the top ten. This record belongs to a study of neurological immune-mediated disorders. The germline CDR1 and CDR2 sequences are SGHRS and YFSETQ. With 0 bases removed from V and 0 bases from J, the gap between germline ends came to 6 bases. The CDR3 covers 14 residues.

V and J are TRBV5-1 and TRBJ1-2; D unclear. Input material: PBMCs. The TCR originated in a man in his fifties in good health. The CDR3 loop reads CASSLGTSNYGYTF. The CDR3 DNA sequence: TGCGCCAGCAGCTTGGGCACGTCTAACTATGGCTACACCTTC.